This T cell receptor beta chain was sequenced during a study of cytomegalovirus exposure and HLA in healthy donors. Looking at the study overall: Researchers previously reported finding 90 million to 120 million unique TCR beta sequences from about 200 million T cells.

In the PCR, 60 Vbeta and 13 Jbeta primers were used. Profiling relied on immunoSEQ multiplex PCR, and the TCRdb table lists in-frame clones only, not all of them. The sample holds over 150,000 clones, less than 90% seen once. As for this clone: The antigen remains unidentified. At one of its ends the junction is not consistent with the germline gene, which may arise from a read error.

The CDR3 extends over 13 amino acids. Germline lookup yields CDR1 SSHAT and CDR2 FNYEAQ (reference sequence). Study-wide results and caveats: In a later analysis, about 17,000 TCR beta sequences were associated with HLA alleles at 0.05 false discovery rate.

The sequenced sample consisted of PBMCs. V and J are TRBV7-7 and TRBJ2-3; 9 bases line up with TRBD2. The sequence was obtained from a girl in the first two years of life in good health and CMV-seronegative. The CDR3 DNA reads as TGTGCTAGCAGCCGGACTAGCGAGGGTACGCAGTATTTT. It codes for CASSRTSEGTQYF.